This T cell receptor beta chain stems from a study of OX40 agonist ivuxolimab in advanced cancers. At the level of the study: Partial responses were achieved by three patients, one with hepatocellular carcinoma and two with cutaneous melanoma.

Study-wide findings and caveats: On average, a greater number of expanded clones characterised CD8+ T cells relative to CD4+. Partial responders treated at 0.1-3.0 mg/kg exhibited clonal expansion among the lowest measured.

To note about this clone: The antigen is undetermined.

Trimming shortened V by 3 bases and J by 4 bases, and 9 bases separated the two germline ends. Germline CDR1 WSHSY, CDR2 SAAADI. The CDR3 extends over 14 amino acids. Sequenced by immunoSEQ multiplex PCR; TCRdb stores in-frame clones only, minus some. In the table there are just under 85,000 clones, approximately 84% of which are singletons. Autoimmune disease history or systemic immunosuppression barred patients. The J gene is TRBJ1-4, the V gene TRBV10-2; D possibly corresponds to TRBD1 (5 bases). This TCR derives from an adult with an advanced solid tumor such as melanoma, head and neck, liver or kidney cancer. This specimen consisted of CD4+ or CD8+ T cells sorted from blood, obtained in a trial of the OX40 agonist ivuxolimab. CDR3 nucleotides: TGCGCCAGCAGTGACGCGGGGCTTAATGAAAAACTGTTTTTT. Translation gives CASSDAGLNEKLFF.